This T cell receptor (beta chain) stems from a study of control samples from healthy donors and cancer patients. The table came from immunoSEQ multiplex PCR; TCRdb's copy has only in-frame clones and leaves some out. The sample has tens of thousands of clones; more than 75% are singletons. This CDR3 region has 15 residues. Germline V lookup: CDR1 MNHEY, CDR2 SVGAGI. V lost 5 bases and J lost 1, with 12 bases in between. The sequencing input was PBMCs. The J gene is TRBJ1-3, the V gene TRBV6-5; tentative D call: TRBD1 (5 bases). The receptor was isolated from a woman aged 60-75 years with lung cancer. The CDR3 coding sequence is TGTGCCAGCAGTCCTCTCCGACAGTCTGGAAACACCATATATTTT. Encoded protein: CASSPLRQSGNTIYF.